These 2 T cell receptor beta chains were sequenced from one sample in a study of blood T cell repertoires in COVID-19. This table comes from immunoSEQ multiplex PCR, and its TCRdb copy is limited to in-frame clones, with some not included. The sample has 95,000 to 120,000 clones, 85% seen once. The material sequenced was peripheral blood. These TCRs come from a human donor in a cohort sampled during active COVID-19.

About this clone: The same CDR3 is also encoded by other DNA sequences in this sample. CDR3 in DNA: TGTGCCAGCAGCCCTAGGCGGGGGTGGGGAAACACCATATATTTT. Translated: CASSPRRGWGNTIYF. The gene calls are TRBV7-2 and TRBJ1-3, with a tentative D call TRBD1 (5 bases). Trimming cost V 5 bases and J 4 bases, with 15 bases left between them. The CDR3 loop spans 15 amino acids. Germline values: CDR1 SGHTA, CDR2 FQGNSA.

CDR3 in DNA: TGTGCCAGCAGTGAACAACCTCCTCGTGGGACAGGGGTGGGAAACACCATATATTTT. Protein sequence: CASSEQPPRGTGVGNTIYF. This chain connects TRBV6-1 to TRBJ1-3, with TRBD1 matching over 10 bases. The ends lost 2 bases at V and 4 bases at J; junction bases unmatched: 14. The CDR3 extends over 19 amino acids. From germline, CDR1 is MNHNS and CDR2 SASEGT.